This TCR beta chain appears in the sequencing data of a study of cytomegalovirus exposure and HLA in healthy donors. Whole-study context: Of 350 to 400 genotyped donors, 81% grouped in the Caucasian-associated ancestry cluster.

This clone was counted between two and nine times. Its antigen is currently unknown. The CDR3 runs 12 residues. CDR1 and CDR2 from the germline V gene are MNHNS and SASEGT. Trimming cost V 7 bases and J 2 bases, with 7 bases left between them. General study findings and limits: Researchers reported from a later analysis that most CMV-associated TCR beta chains appeared HLA-restricted.

It was with 60 Vbeta and 13 Jbeta primers that the PCR ran. Measured with immunoSEQ multiplex PCR; TCRdb has only the in-frame clones, and not every one. The data hold over 50,000 clones, with 65% to 80% observed a single time. This chain links TRBV6-1 with TRBJ2-3; no firm D call. This receptor was identified in a female donor in good health and CMV-seronegative. Source material: PBMCs. The CDR3 nucleotides are TGTGCCAGCAATTTGTACACAGATACGCAGTATTTT. Translated: CASNLYTDTQYF.